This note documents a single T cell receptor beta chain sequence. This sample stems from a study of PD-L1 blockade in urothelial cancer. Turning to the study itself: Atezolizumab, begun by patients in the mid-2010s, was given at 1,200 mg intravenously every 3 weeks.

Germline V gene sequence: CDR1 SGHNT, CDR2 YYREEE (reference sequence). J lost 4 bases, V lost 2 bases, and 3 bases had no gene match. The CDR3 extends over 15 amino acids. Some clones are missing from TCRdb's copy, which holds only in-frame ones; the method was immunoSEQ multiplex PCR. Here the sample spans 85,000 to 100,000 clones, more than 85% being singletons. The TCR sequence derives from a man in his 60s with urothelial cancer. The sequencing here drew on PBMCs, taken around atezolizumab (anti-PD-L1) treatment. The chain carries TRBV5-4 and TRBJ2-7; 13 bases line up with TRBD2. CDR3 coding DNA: TGTGCCAGCAGCTTTCCGGGACTAGCGGGGTACGAGCAGTACTTC. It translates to CASSFPGLAGYEQYF.